A selection of T cell receptor beta chains follows, all from one sample in a study of blood T cells in healthy people across ages. TCRdb re-called the 5' RACE reads with MiXCR, one entry per CDR3 protein. The data contain about a million distinct CDR3 sequences, 45% to 60% of them singletons. The source material was blood. These receptors originate from a woman aged 60-75 years in good health. The CDR3 runs from the conserved cysteine through the conserved F or W.

j_call,v_call,cdr3_length,cdr3_aa
TRBJ2-1,TRBV4-1,13,CASSQPQVETQFF
TRBJ2-3,TRBV5-1,15,CASSLRSDIRDTQYF
TRBJ1-2,TRBV15,15,CATSSQTWANSGYTF
.,TRBV6-6,14,CASSSSSLPGEQYF
TRBJ1-5,TRBV12-3/TRBV12-4,14,CASTTQGSNQPQHF
TRBJ2-1,TRBV4-1,13,CASSQDREHRQFF
TRBJ1-1,TRBV7-2,13,CASSAGGDTEAFF
.,TRBV20-1,12,CSSAGGGYEQYF
TRBJ1-1,TRBV12-3/TRBV12-4,13,CASSFSANTEAFF
TRBJ2-1,TRBV7-9,16,CASSKTLAGAYNEQFF
TRBJ2-3,TRBV4-2,16,CASSQETSGITDTQYF
TRBJ2-7,TRBV20-1,13,CSASGTSQGEQYF
TRBJ2-5,TRBV20-1,11,CSAGPGETQYF
TRBJ2-5,TRBV28,15,CASKLDRGRQETQYF
TRBJ2-1,TRBV10-3,13,CATEGRQYNEQFF
TRBJ2-4,TRBV30,15,CAWTPRPQFSYIQYF
TRBJ2-7,TRBV28,13,CAIHSGNSYEQYF
TRBJ2-1,TRBV15,16,CATSIGPLAEYNEQFF
TRBJ2-7,TRBV28,13,CASSHQRAYEQYF
TRBJ2-1,TRBV11-1,16,CASGPGTSGAYNEQFF
TRBJ2-5,TRBV18,14,CASSPIRGKETQYF
TRBJ2-3,TRBV28,15,CASSTPGARKDTQYF
TRBJ1-1,TRBV20-1,14,CSAMDRRRNTEAFF
TRBJ2-3,TRBV24-1,13,CATGRTETDTQYF
.,TRBV6-6,15,CASTAEGGLVETQYF
TRBJ2-5,TRBV28,13,CASTPSGRVTQYF
TRBJ2-3,TRBV29-1,20,CSVDPSWASGRAVGTDTRYF
TRBJ2-1,TRBV5-1,14,CASSLALGNNEQFF
TRBJ2-5,TRBV24-1,15,CATSEGVSGGETQYF
TRBJ2-4,TRBV7-9,11,CASSLVESQYF
TRBJ1-2,TRBV7-9,15,CASSLEVGPTYGYTF
TRBJ2-3,TRBV12-3/TRBV12-4,13,CASSGGGPNTQYF
TRBJ2-5,TRBV3-1,15,CASSLTDRLHETQYF
TRBJ1-2,TRBV6-2/TRBV6-3,12,CASRRTNYGYTF
TRBJ2-7,TRBV11-2,18,CASSAAGTSGSLMYEQYF
TRBJ2-7,TRBV7-9,14,CASSQRTAYYEQYF
TRBJ2-3,TRBV7-2,16,CASSPPGTVNTDTQYF
TRBJ2-5,TRBV6-5,15,CASSYRQGVVETQYF
TRBJ2-3,TRBV28,16,CASSRIETGARSTQYF
TRBJ1-2,TRBV7-2,12,CASSFYRSGYTF
TRBJ1-5,TRBV24-1,13,CATSDLNGQTQHF
TRBJ1-1,TRBV7-9,14,CASSLGGAVTEAFF
TRBJ2-7,TRBV6-5,15,CASSSFGLGSYEQYF
.,TRBV28,13,CASSFPDIYEQYF
TRBJ1-5,TRBV12-3/TRBV12-4,15,CASSLNLWRNQPQHF
TRBJ2-7,TRBV12-3/TRBV12-4,12,CASGGLSYEQYF
TRBJ1-1,TRBV27,15,CASSSTPGRGAEAFF
TRBJ2-3,TRBV7-2,16,CASSKRPTRQGGTQYF
TRBJ1-2,TRBV25-1,11,CASRQGAGYTF
TRBJ2-7,TRBV13,16,CASSPRGGVEGYEQYF
TRBJ2-5,TRBV28,16,CASTAGRVYRSETQYF
TRBJ2-7,TRBV29-1,13,CSVEAGTRYEQYF
TRBJ2-3,TRBV3-1,13,CASSRVSLDTQYF
TRBJ1-1,TRBV2,12,CASRVGSTEAFF
TRBJ2-3,TRBV7-2,14,CASSPRISTDTQYF
.,TRBV3-1,19,CASSQEPTSSVGFYNEQYF